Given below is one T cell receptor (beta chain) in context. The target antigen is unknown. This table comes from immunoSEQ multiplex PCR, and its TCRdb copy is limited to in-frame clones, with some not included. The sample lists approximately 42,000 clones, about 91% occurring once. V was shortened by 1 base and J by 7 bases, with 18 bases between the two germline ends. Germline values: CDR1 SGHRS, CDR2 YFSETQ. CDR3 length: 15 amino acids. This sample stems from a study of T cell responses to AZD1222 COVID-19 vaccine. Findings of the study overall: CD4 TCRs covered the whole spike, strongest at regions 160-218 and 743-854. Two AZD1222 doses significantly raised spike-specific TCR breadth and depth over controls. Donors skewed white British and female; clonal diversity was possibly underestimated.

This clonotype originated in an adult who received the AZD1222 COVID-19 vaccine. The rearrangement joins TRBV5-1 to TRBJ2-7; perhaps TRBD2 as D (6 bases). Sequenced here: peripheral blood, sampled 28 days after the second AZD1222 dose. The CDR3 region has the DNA TGCGCCAGCAGCTTGATGGCAGGCAACGCGGGGGAGCAGTACTTC. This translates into CASSLMAGNAGEQYF. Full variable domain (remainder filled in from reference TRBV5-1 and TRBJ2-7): KAGVTQTPRYLIKTRGQQVTLSCSPISGHRSVSWYQQTPGQGLQFLFEYFSETQRNKGNFPGRFSGRQFSNSRSEMNVSTLELGDSALYLCASSLMAGNAGEQYFGPGTRLTVT.